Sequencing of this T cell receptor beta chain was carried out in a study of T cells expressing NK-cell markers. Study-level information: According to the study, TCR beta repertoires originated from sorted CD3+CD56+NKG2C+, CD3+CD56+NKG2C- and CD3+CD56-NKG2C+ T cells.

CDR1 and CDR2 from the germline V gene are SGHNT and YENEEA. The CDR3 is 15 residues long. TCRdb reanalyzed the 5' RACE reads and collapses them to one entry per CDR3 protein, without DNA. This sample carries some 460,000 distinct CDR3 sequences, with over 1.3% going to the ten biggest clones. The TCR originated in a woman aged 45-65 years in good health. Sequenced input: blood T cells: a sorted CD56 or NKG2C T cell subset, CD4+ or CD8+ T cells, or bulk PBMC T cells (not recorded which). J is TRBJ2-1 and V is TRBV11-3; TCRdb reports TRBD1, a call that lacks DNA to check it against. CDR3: CASRPDSGRDNEQFF.